The clone carrying this T cell receptor (beta chain) was detected a few times. The antigen remains undetermined. This sample was included in a study of T cells after yellow fever vaccination. Germline V gives CDR1 SGHRS, CDR2 YFSETQ. The V end was cut by 4 bases, the J end by 12 bases, with 16 bases between. The CDR3 totals 13 residues. TCRdb ran MiXCR on the 5' RACE reads and lists one entry per CDR3 protein. This sample has approximately 300,000 distinct CDR3 sequences, with 8.7% found just once. Points from the study as a whole: Most primary-vaccination clones reappeared after the booster (approximately 96% CD4, 75% to 90% CD8).

The chain couples TRBV5-1 to TRBJ1-4; a possible D gene is TRBD1 (5 bases). Sequencing was performed on PBMCs, taken on the day of the first yellow fever vaccination. The TCR originated in a man aged 18-30 years who received the YFV17D yellow fever vaccine. This chain's CDR3 is CASSPGTAAQLFF. CDR3 sequence (DNA): TGCGCCAGCAGCCCCGGGACGGCCGCCCAACTGTTTTTT.